Presented here are 21 T cell receptor beta chains from one specimen sequenced in a study of Tregs in tolerant kidney transplant recipients. The protocol was immunoSEQ multiplex PCR, while the TCRdb copy is restricted to in-frame clones and leaves out a portion. The table shows 2,600 or so clones, with more than 40% occurring only once. These TCRs' antigens remain unknown. Sequencing was performed on Tregs from blood cultured with allogeneic cells. The receptor set was obtained from a human donor in good health.

V is TRBV5-1 and J is TRBJ2-2, with D unresolved. From germline, CDR1 is SGHRS and CDR2 YFSETQ. Trimming left V 6 bases short and J 5 bases short, with 17 bases between. This CDR3 has 15 residues. CDR3 protein: CASKGGTERTGELFF. CDR3 in DNA: TGCGCCAGCAAAGGCGGAACCGAAAGGACCGGGGAGCTGTTTTTT.

The chain is built from TRBV6-6 and TRBJ1-6; TRBD1 aligns across 9 bases. CDR1 is MNHNY and CDR2 is SVGAGI in the germline V gene (reference sequence). Germline trimming cut 2 bases from V and 10 bases from J; bases unmatched to any gene: 6. CDR3 length: 15 residues. Here the CDR3 reads CASSYGDRESSPLHF. CDR3 nucleotide sequence: TGTGCCAGCAGTTACGGGGACAGGGAATCCTCACCCCTCCACTTT.

This clone turned up a few times. The J gene is TRBJ1-2, the V gene TRBV7-2; D may be TRBD1 (5 bases). With 1 base removed from V and 3 bases from J, the gap between germline ends came to 9 bases. This CDR3 is built from 14 residues. Per germline, CDR1 SGHTA and CDR2 FQGNSA. The CDR3 here is CASSLEGRYYGYTF. CDR3 DNA sequence: TGTGCCAGCAGCTTAGAGGGGCGTTACTATGGCTACACCTTC.

The chain carries TRBV15 and TRBJ1-1; D not certain. The CDR3 spans 17 residues. Germline lookup yields CDR1 LNHNV and CDR2 YYDKDF (reference sequence). V lost 1 base and J lost 1, with 16 bases in between. CDR3 coding DNA: TGTGCCACCAGCAGAGCGAAGACCCTCACAGCGAACACTGAAGCTTTCTTT. Translated: CATSRAKTLTANTEAFF.

The V and J genes are TRBV19 and TRBJ2-5, with D perhaps TRBD2 (5 bases). The germline V gene encodes CDR1 LNHDA and CDR2 SQIVND (reference sequence). CDR3 length equals 13 residues. Trimming took 7 bases from V and 2 from J, leaving 11 bases between them. CDR3 coding DNA: TGTGCCAGTACCCCGGACTTTCAAGAGACCCAGTACTTC. Translation: CASTPDFQETQYF.

This clone was counted once. The chain couples TRBV5-8 to TRBJ2-5; 8 positions match TRBD1. Unmatched junction bases numbered 10, after V lost 4 bases and J lost 5 bases. The CDR3 consists of 15 residues. Germline V gives CDR1 SGHTS, CDR2 YDEGEE. The CDR3 region is CASSTGQVVGETQYF. CDR3 DNA: TGTGCCAGCAGCACGGGACAGGTTGTGGGGGAGACCCAGTACTTC.

This clone was seen only once. V and J are TRBV4-2 and TRBJ2-1, with 14 bases aligning to TRBD2. Germline V gene lookup returns CDR1 LGHNA and CDR2 YNFKEQ. The CDR3 contains 17 residues. With V trimmed by 3 bases and J by 2 bases, 3 bases remained unmatched. The CDR3 loop reads CASSHGLAGGAYNEQFF. CDR3 nucleotides: TGTGCCAGCAGCCACGGACTAGCGGGAGGTGCCTACAATGAGCAGTTCTTC.

The J gene is TRBJ2-7, the V gene TRBV7-6; D possibly uses TRBD1 or TRBD2 (5 bases each). V lost 5 bases to trimming and J lost 7 bases, with 18 bases between them. In germline, CDR1 is SGHVS, CDR2 FNYEAQ. The CDR3 loop spans 14 amino acids. The CDR3 loop reads CASSTSGTPVEQYF. The CDR3 coding sequence is TGTGCCAGCAGCACTTCCGGGACCCCGGTGGAGCAGTACTTC.

The genes are TRBV6-5 and TRBJ1-6, with unresolved D. Between the trimmed V and J ends, which lost 2 bases and 5 bases, there was a span of 10 bases. From germline, CDR1 is MNHEY and CDR2 SVGAGI. The CDR3 sequence is 15 residues long. CDR3 coding DNA: TGTGCCAGCAGTTACCTAGGGTTGAATAATTCACCCCTCCACTTT. This sequence encodes CASSYLGLNNSPLHF.

The chain combines TRBV9 with TRBJ2-7; TRBD2 might be the D (6 bases). CDR1 and CDR2 (germline): SGDLS, YYNGEE. Trimming removed 0 bases at V and 7 bases at J, with 14 bases between. The CDR3 length is 14 residues. The CDR3 region has the DNA TGTGCCAGCAGCGTAGGTGGACTAATCTTGGAGCAGTACTTC. It specifies CASSVGGLILEQYF.

In this sample, this clone turned up a few times. V is TRBV4-1 and J is TRBJ1-5; D gene unclear. This CDR3 contains 16 residues. V lost 0 bases, J lost 4 bases, and 13 bases lay in between. CDR1 and CDR2 (germline): MGHRA, YSYEKL. CDR3 amino acids: CASSQEVQVFNQPQHF. CDR3 nucleotide sequence: TGCGCCAGCAGCCAAGAGGTGCAGGTCTTTAATCAGCCCCAGCATTTT.

V and J are TRBV11-2 and TRBJ2-4, with D maybe TRBD2 (5 bases). The V end lost 0 bases, the J end lost 9 bases, and 6 bases lay between the germline ends. Germline values: CDR1 SGHAT, CDR2 FQNNGV. The CDR3 runs 12 residues. CDR3 sequence reads: CASSLERAIQYF. The DNA of the CDR3 is TGTGCCAGCAGCTTAGAGAGGGCCATTCAGTACTTC.

The rearrangement links TRBV5-1 to TRBJ2-5; 8 bases agree with TRBD2. The germline gives CDR1 SGHRS, CDR2 YFSETQ. The CDR3 has 17 amino acids. With 1 base clipped from V and 5 bases from J, the junction kept 13 bases outside the gene matches. CDR3 amino acids: CASSLPQGLASGETQYF. CDR3 nucleotide sequence: TGCGCCAGCAGCTTGCCCCAAGGACTAGCATCGGGGGAGACCCAGTACTTC.

The chain employs TRBV7-9 and TRBJ1-1; TRBD1 might be the D (5 bases). Germline assignment: CDR1 SEHNR and CDR2 FQNEAQ (reference sequence). Between the trimmed V and J ends, which lost 5 bases and 4 bases, there was a span of 11 bases. CDR3 size: 13 residues. CDR3 nucleotides: TGTGCCAGCAGCAACTCCGGGGGCACTGAAGCTTTCTTT. Residues: CASSNSGGTEAFF.

J is TRBJ1-3 and V is TRBV7-8; D is perhaps TRBD1 (6 bases). The CDR3 consists of 16 residues. Trimming removed 5 bases from V and 0 bases from J, with 14 bases in between. CDR1 is SGHVS and CDR2 is FQNEAQ in the germline V gene. The DNA for the CDR3 is TGTGCCAGCAGCGTGACAGGACTTTACTCTGGAAACACCATATATTTT. Amino acid sequence: CASSVTGLYSGNTIYF.

The chain carries TRBV5-1 and TRBJ1-3; D remains ambiguous. The V gene's germline CDR1 is SGHRS and CDR2 YFSETQ. The CDR3 extends over 14 amino acids. Trimming removed 1 base at V and 0 bases at J, with 5 bases between. The CDR3, as DNA: TGCGCCAGCAGCTTGCCAAGCTCTGGAAACACCATATATTTT. Protein sequence: CASSLPSSGNTIYF.

V and J are TRBV5-8 and TRBJ2-2; TRBD1 might be the D (6 bases). CDR3 length: 15 residues. Looked up from germline, CDR1 is SGHTS and CDR2 is YDEGEE. V was cut by 4 bases and J by 1 base, with 11 bases left in between. The CDR3 loop is CASSRPQGNTGELFF. The CDR3 coding sequence is TGTGCCAGCAGCCGACCACAGGGGAACACCGGGGAGCTGTTTTTT.

The table lists this clone with a few counts. The CDR3, as DNA: TGTGCCAGCGGGGTACTAAAGTCAATCTACGAGCAGTACTTC. Amino acid sequence: CASGVLKSIYEQYF. The chain employs TRBV21-1 and TRBJ2-7. TRBV21-1 is reported as a pseudogene. This CDR3 is 14 amino acids long.

The rearrangement uses TRBV6-6 and TRBJ1-3; D perhaps matches TRBD1 (5 bases). Germline-derived CDR1 and CDR2 are MNHNY and SVGAGI (reference sequence). The CDR3 totals 14 residues. V shed 5 bases and J shed 4 bases, with 12 bases lying between them. CDR3 residues: CASSLGGRGNTIYF. Here the CDR3 DNA reads TGTGCCAGCAGTCTCGGGGGACGGGGAAACACCATATATTTT.

The rearrangement links TRBV5-1 to TRBJ1-3; D call uncertain. From germline, CDR1 is SGHRS and CDR2 YFSETQ. Trimming stripped 4 bases from V and 0 bases from J, with 8 bases between. The CDR3 is 14 amino acids. In DNA, the CDR3 is TGCGCCAGCAGCGAAACAGTCTCTGGAAACACCATATATTTT. This encodes CASSETVSGNTIYF.

This clone occurred a few times. The chain carries TRBV6-5 and TRBJ1-5; possibly TRBD1 for D (5 bases). Germline V gene sequence: CDR1 MNHEY, CDR2 SVGAGI. This CDR3 comprises 15 residues. Trimming took 0 bases from V and 2 from J, leaving 8 bases between them. Here the CDR3 DNA reads TGTGCCAGCAGTTACTCGAGAGGGGGCAATCAGCCCCAGCATTTT. Translated: CASSYSRGGNQPQHF.